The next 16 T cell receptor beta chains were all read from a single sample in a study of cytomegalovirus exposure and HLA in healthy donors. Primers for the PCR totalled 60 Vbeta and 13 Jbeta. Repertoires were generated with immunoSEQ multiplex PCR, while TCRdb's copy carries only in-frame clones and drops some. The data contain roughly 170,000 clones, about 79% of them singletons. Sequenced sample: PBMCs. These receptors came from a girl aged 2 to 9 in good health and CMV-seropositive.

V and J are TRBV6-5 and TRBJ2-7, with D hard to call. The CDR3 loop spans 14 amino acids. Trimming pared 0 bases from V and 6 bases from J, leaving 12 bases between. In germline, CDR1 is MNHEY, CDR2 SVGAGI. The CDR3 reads CASSYSRYSGEQYF. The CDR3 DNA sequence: TGTGCCAGCAGTTACTCTAGGTATTCGGGCGAGCAGTACTTC.

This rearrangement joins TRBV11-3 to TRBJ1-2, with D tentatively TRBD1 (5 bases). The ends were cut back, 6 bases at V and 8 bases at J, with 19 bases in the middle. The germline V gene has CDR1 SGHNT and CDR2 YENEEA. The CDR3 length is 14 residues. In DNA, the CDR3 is TGTGCCAGCAGTCGGGGGTCCCGCGCTTTGGGCTACACCTTC. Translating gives CASSRGSRALGYTF.

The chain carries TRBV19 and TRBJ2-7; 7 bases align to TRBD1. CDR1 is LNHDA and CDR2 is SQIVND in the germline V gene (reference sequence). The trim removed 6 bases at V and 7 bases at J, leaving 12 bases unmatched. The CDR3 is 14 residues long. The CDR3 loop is CASSPGTATREQYF. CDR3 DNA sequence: TGTGCCAGTAGCCCCGGGACAGCAACTAGGGAGCAGTACTTC.

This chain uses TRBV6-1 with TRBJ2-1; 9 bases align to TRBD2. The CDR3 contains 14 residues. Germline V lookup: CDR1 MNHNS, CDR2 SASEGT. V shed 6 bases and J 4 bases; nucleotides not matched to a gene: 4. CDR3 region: CASSAGGGYNEQFF. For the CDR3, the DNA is TGTGCCAGCAGCGCGGGGGGGGGATACAATGAGCAGTTCTTC.

The CDR3 bases are TGTGCCAGCGTAGGGGGGAACACTGAAGCTTTCTTT. It specifies CASVGGNTEAFF. V is TRBV6-5 and J is TRBJ1-1; maybe TRBD1 (6 bases). V gave up 8 bases and J gave up 1 base, with 8 bases separating them. Germline V gene data show CDR1 as MNHEY and CDR2 as SVGAGI. The CDR3 has 12 amino acids.

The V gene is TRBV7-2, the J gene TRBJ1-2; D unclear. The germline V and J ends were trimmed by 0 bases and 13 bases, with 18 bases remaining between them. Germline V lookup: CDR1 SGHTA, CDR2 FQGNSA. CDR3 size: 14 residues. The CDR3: CASSLAPGNQWLTF. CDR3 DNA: TGTGCCAGCAGCTTAGCGCCCGGGAATCAATGGCTCACCTTC.

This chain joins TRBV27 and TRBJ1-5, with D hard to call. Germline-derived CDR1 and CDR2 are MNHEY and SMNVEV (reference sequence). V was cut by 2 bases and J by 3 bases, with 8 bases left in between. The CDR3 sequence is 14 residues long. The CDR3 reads CASSLRGINQPQHF. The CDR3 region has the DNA TGTGCCAGCAGTTTAAGAGGGATCAATCAGCCCCAGCATTTT.

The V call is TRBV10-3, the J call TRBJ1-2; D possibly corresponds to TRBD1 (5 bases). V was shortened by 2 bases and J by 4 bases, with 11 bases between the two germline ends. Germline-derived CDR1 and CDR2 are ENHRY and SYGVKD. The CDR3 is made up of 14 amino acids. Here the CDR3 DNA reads TGTGCCATCAGTGAGCGGACACTGTTCTATGGCTACACCTTC. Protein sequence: CAISERTLFYGYTF.

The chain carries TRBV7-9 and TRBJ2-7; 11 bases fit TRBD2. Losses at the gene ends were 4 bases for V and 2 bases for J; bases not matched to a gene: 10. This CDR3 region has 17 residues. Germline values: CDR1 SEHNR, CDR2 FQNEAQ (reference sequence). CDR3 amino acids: CASSSLAGGRAPYEQYF. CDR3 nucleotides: TGTGCCAGCAGCTCATTAGCGGGGGGGAGGGCCCCCTACGAGCAGTACTTC.

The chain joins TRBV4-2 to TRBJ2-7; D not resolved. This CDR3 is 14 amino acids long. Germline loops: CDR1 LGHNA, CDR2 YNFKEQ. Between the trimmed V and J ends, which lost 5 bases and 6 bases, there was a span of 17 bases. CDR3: CASSGSQSDIEQYF. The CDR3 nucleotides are TGTGCCAGCAGCGGGTCACAGTCGGATATCGAGCAGTACTTC.

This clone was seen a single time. The CDR3 reads CASSPTGNLRSGELFF. CDR3 bases: TGTGCCAGCAGCCCCACAGGGAACCTCCGTTCCGGGGAGCTGTTTTTT. This chain joins TRBV7-3 and TRBJ2-2; D is perhaps TRBD1 (6 bases). Germline assignment: CDR1 SGHTA and CDR2 FQGTGA. Deletions cut 5 bases from V and 6 bases from J, with 19 bases between. The CDR3 extends over 16 amino acids.

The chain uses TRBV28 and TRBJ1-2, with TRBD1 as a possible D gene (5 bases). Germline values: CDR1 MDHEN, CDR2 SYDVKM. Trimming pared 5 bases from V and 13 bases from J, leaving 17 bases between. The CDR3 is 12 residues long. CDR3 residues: CASSRGRVLRTF. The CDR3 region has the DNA TGTGCCAGCAGTAGGGGTCGGGTCTTGCGCACCTTC.

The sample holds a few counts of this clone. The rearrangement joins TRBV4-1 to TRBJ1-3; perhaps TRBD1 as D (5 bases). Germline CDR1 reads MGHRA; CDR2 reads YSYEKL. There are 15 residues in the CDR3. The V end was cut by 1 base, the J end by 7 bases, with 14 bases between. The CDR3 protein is CASSQVGIGGNTIYF. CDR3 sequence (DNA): TGCGCCAGCAGCCAAGTGGGGATCGGGGGGAACACCATATATTTT.

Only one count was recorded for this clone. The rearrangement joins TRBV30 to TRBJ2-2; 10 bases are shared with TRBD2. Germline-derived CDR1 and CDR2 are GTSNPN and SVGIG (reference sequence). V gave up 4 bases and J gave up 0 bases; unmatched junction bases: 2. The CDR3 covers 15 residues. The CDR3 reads CAWNSGGSNTGELFF. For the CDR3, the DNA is TGTGCCTGGAATAGCGGGGGGTCGAACACCGGGGAGCTGTTTTTT. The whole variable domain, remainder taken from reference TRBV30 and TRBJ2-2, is SQTIHQWPATLVQPVGSPLSLECTVEGTSNPNLYWYRQAAGRGLQLLFYSVGIGQISSEVPQNLSASRPQDRQFILSSKKLLLSDSGFYLCAWNSGGSNTGELFFGEGSRLTVL.

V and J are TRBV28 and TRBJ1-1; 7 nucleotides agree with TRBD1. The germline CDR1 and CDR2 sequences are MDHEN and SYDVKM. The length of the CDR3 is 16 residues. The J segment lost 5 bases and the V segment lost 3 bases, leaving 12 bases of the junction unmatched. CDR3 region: CASSFSHITGATEAFF. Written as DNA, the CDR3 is TGTGCCAGCAGTTTCTCTCATATCACAGGGGCGACTGAAGCTTTCTTT.

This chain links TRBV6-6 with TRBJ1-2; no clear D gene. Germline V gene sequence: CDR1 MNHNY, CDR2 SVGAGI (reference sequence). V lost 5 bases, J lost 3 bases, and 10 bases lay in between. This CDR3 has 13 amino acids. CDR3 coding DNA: TGTGCCAGCAGTCACCGACGGGACTATGGCTACACCTTC. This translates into CASSHRRDYGYTF.